The sequence of this T cell receptor (beta chain) was determined in a study of T cell responses to AZD1222 COVID-19 vaccine. The protocol was immunoSEQ multiplex PCR, while the TCRdb copy is restricted to in-frame clones and leaves out a portion. This table has some 150,000 clones, approximately 90% appearing once. Germline values: CDR1 MNHEY, CDR2 SMNVEV (reference sequence). This CDR3 has 13 residues. Between the trimmed V and J ends, which lost 2 bases and 7 bases, there was a span of 11 bases. This specimen consisted of peripheral blood, obtained on day 0 of MenACWY control vaccination. The V and J genes are TRBV27 and TRBJ1-2; D is possibly TRBD1 (5 bases). This receptor was taken from an adult in good health. The CDR3 sequence is CASSLEGRSGYTF. The CDR3 bases are TGTGCCAGCAGTTTAGAGGGGCGCTCTGGCTACACCTTC.